Each of the 24 T cell receptor beta chains below was sequenced from the same sample in a study of T cell repertoires in cytomegalovirus infection. TCRdb re-analysed the reads in MiXCR, keeping a single row per CDR3 protein. This sample has 900,000 to 950,000 distinct CDR3 sequences, with roughly 30% found just once. What these receptors recognize is not known. Sequences were derived from cultured CD8+ T cells from PBMCs, sampled from culture after CMV antigen stimulation. The receptors here all came from a human donor in good health (CMV status not recorded). Some clones in this sample may be carry-over from other donors' samples.

V is TRBV20-1 and J is TRBJ2-7; 7 nucleotides align to TRBD1. Per germline, CDR1 DFQATT and CDR2 SNEGSKA (reference sequence). V was pared by 6 bases and J by 2 bases, with 4 bases of the junction left unmatched. The CDR3 has 12 amino acids. As DNA, the CDR3 is TGCAGTGCGCCCCAGGGGGCCTACGAGCAGTACGTC. Encoded protein: CSAPQGAYEQYV.

With respect to this clonotype: The junction differs from germline at one of its ends, possibly a read error. V is TRBV4-3 and J is TRBJ1-1, with unresolved D. The length of the CDR3 is 14 residues. The germline CDR1 and CDR2 sequences are LGHNA and YSLEER. The CDR3 spells CASSQDPVNSEAFF. The CDR3 region has the DNA TGCGCCAGCAGCCAAGATCCGGTGAACTCTGAAGCTTTCTTT.

This sequence joins TRBV5-1 and TRBJ1-2, with D possibly being TRBD1 (6 bases). Germline assignment: CDR1 SGHRS and CDR2 YFSETQ. Trimming stripped 3 bases from V and 6 bases from J, with 12 bases between. CDR3 length: 13 amino acids. The CDR3 DNA reads TGCGCCAGCAGCTCCTACAGGGCGGATGGCTACACCTTC. Translating it yields CASSSYRADGYTF.

This clonotype was observed a few times. This chain joins TRBV7-9 and TRBJ1-1; D not certain. The CDR3 spans 15 residues. V gave up 4 bases and J gave up 0 bases, with 12 bases separating them. Germline V gene sequence: CDR1 SEHNR, CDR2 FQNEAQ (reference sequence). As DNA, the CDR3 is TGTGCCAGCAGCTCGACCGTTACCCTGAACACTGAAGCTTTCTTT. This sequence encodes CASSSTVTLNTEAFF.

V gene TRBV10-3 combines with J gene TRBJ2-7, with 11 bases that match TRBD1. Germline CDR1 reads ENHRY; CDR2 reads SYGVKD. The CDR3 consists of 16 residues. V was pared by 5 bases and J by 0 bases, with 6 bases of the junction left unmatched. This CDR3 is CAISMGQGGNSYEQYV. CDR3 DNA sequence: TGTGCCATCAGTATGGGACAGGGGGGTAACTCCTACGAGCAGTACGTC.

For this clonotype: A much larger clone differs by one base, so this may be a read error. The V gene is TRBV7-6, the J gene TRBJ2-1; TRBD1 agrees at 8 bases. The CDR3 runs to 20 residues. Per germline, CDR1 SGHVS and CDR2 FNYEAQ. The DNA of the CDR3 is TGTGTCAGCAGCTTAGAACAAGCGGCGGCAGGGGGCTTCTCCTACAATGAGCAGTTCTTC. Translation gives CVSSLEQAAAGGFSYNEQFF.

Here the CDR3 reads CASSVAVGNEQFF. CDR3 nucleotides: TGTGCCAGCAGCGTAGCGGTAGGGAATGAGCAGTTCTTC. This rearrangement joins TRBV9 to TRBJ2-1; no reliable D call. The CDR3 is made up of 13 amino acids. The ends were cut back, 0 bases at V and 7 bases at J, with 8 bases in the middle. In germline, CDR1 is SGDLS, CDR2 YYNGEE.

The V gene is TRBV20-1, the J gene TRBJ1-6, with no clear D. Germline CDR1 reads DFQATT; CDR2 reads SNEGSKA (reference sequence). The germline V and J ends were trimmed by 2 bases and 5 bases, with 7 bases remaining between them. The CDR3 has 13 amino acids. The CDR3 bases are TGCAGTGCTAGACCCAGACATAATTCACCCCTCCACTTT. This gives the protein CSARPRHNSPLHF.

This clonotype was detected many times. The chain employs TRBV7-2 and TRBJ1-2, with D unclear. Germline values: CDR1 SGHTA, CDR2 FQGNSA. V dropped 2 bases and J dropped 4 bases, with 11 bases sitting between them. CDR3 length: 14 amino acids. This chain's CDR3 is CASSLWGLGYGYTF. CDR3 nucleotides: TGTGCCAGCAGCTTATGGGGTCTCGGCTATGGCTACACCTTC.

This clonotype was counted a few times. This chain joins TRBV6-5 and TRBJ2-2; weak D call: TRBD1 (5 bases). Trimming stripped 10 bases from V and 7 bases from J, with 13 bases between. In germline, CDR1 is MNHEY, CDR2 SVGAGI. The CDR3 has 12 residues. Here the CDR3 reads CATLGDFGELFF. The DNA for the CDR3 is TGTGCCACCCTAGGGGATTTCGGGGAGCTGTTTTTT.

This clonotype showed up just a few times. The chain uses TRBV20-1 and TRBJ1-2; maybe TRBD1 (5 bases). V was cut by 4 bases and J by 8 bases, with 23 bases left in between. Germline assignment: CDR1 DFQATT and CDR2 SNEGSKA (reference sequence). This CDR3 contains 15 residues. In nucleotides, the CDR3 is TGCAGTGCTAATAACGGGGGGAGGGAAAAACGCGGCTACACCTTC. Its translation: CSANNGGREKRGYTF.

Of note for this clonotype: This clone may be a read error of a much larger clone one base away. The CDR3 loop reads CASSLVVDGPGGVYGYTF. The CDR3 DNA reads as TGTGCCAGCAGCTTAGTTGTGGACGGCCCAGGGGGTGTCTATGGCTACACCTTC. This chain connects TRBV7-2 to TRBJ1-2; 7 bases are a match to TRBD1. After removal of 1 base from V and 4 bases from J, the junction contained 15 bases not matched to a gene. Germline lookup yields CDR1 SGHTA and CDR2 FQGNSA. The CDR3 sequence is 18 residues long.

The count of this clonotype is one. The chain's CDR3 is CASSELGFYEQYV. Written as DNA, the CDR3 is TGTGCCAGCAGTGAATTAGGCTTCTACGAGCAGTACGTC. The chain has TRBV6-1 and TRBJ2-7; no firm D call. CDR1 is MNHNS and CDR2 is SASEGT in the germline V gene. The V gene lost 2 bases and the J gene lost 3 bases, with 8 bases spanning the gap. This CDR3 spans 13 amino acids.

The chain employs TRBV19 and TRBJ1-2; D gene ambiguous. Germline values: CDR1 LNHDA, CDR2 SQIVND (reference sequence). The CDR3 contains 13 residues. V lost 3 bases and J 3 bases, leaving 8 bases between the germline ends. The CDR3 nucleotides read TGTGCCAGTAGTATGGAGTGGTACTATGGCTACACCTTC. Translation gives CASSMEWYYGYTF.

Ten or more counts support this clonotype. The chain couples TRBV7-6 to TRBJ1-6; possibly TRBD1 for D (5 bases). The CDR3 length is 16 residues. V was clipped by 2 bases and J by 2 bases, with 10 bases between them. CDR1 and CDR2 from the germline V gene are SGHVS and FNYEAQ. The chain's CDR3 is CASSLSRVPYNSPLHF. The CDR3 DNA follows: TGTGCCAGCAGCTTAAGCAGGGTCCCCTATAATTCACCCCTCCACTTT.

The rearrangement uses TRBV27 and TRBJ2-5; D possibly corresponds to TRBD2 (6 bases). The CDR3 contains 15 residues. Trimming removed 3 bases at V and 3 bases at J, with 14 bases between. CDR1 is MNHEY, CDR2 SMNVEV, per germline (reference sequence). Here the CDR3 reads CASSFLGGTEETQYF. The CDR3 DNA sequence: TGTGCCAGCAGTTTCCTTGGGGGGACCGAAGAGACCCAGTACTTC.

Many counts were recorded for this clonotype. V is TRBV12-3 or TRBV12-4 and J is TRBJ1-4; D may be TRBD1 (6 bases). Trimming stripped 5 bases from V and 7 bases from J, with 14 bases between. The CDR3 totals 14 residues. The CDR3 loop reads CASSSTQGREKLFF. CDR3 nucleotides: TGTGCCAGCAGTAGCACACAGGGACGTGAAAAACTGTTTTTT.

This chain joins TRBV9 and TRBJ2-3, with a tentative D call TRBD2 (6 bases). Trimming left V 0 bases short and J 2 bases short, with 10 bases between. The V gene's germline CDR1 is SGDLS and CDR2 YYNGEE. The CDR3 loop spans 15 amino acids. The CDR3 protein is CASSVEEGTTDTQYF. As DNA, the CDR3 is TGTGCCAGCAGCGTAGAGGAGGGGACCACAGATACGCAGTATTTT.

This clonotype has a count of ten or more. The J gene is TRBJ2-1, the V gene TRBV19; 9 bases fit TRBD1. This CDR3 comprises 13 residues. With 10 bases clipped from V and 7 bases from J, the junction kept 8 bases outside the gene matches. In germline, CDR1 is LNHDA, CDR2 SQIVND (reference sequence). CDR3 bases: TGTGCCACCGGACAGGGGACCATTAATGAGCAGTTCTTC. Its protein product is CATGQGTINEQFF.

V usage is TRBV19 and J usage is TRBJ1-4, with D perhaps matching TRBD1 (5 bases). Germline assignment: CDR1 LNHDA and CDR2 SQIVND (reference sequence). The length of the CDR3 is 15 residues. Trimming cost V 3 bases and J 6 bases, with 14 bases left between them. In DNA, the CDR3 is TGTGCCAGTAGTATGGAGGGGTGGGCCTATGAAAAACTGTTTTTT. Translating gives CASSMEGWAYEKLFF.

The CDR3 nucleotides read TGTGCCAGCAGCCGATCCGGGACAGGGGTCTTCACCGGGGAGCTGTTTTTT. Protein: CASSRSGTGVFTGELFF. V and J are TRBV7-6 and TRBJ2-2; 10 bases are shared with TRBD1. Trimming removed 5 bases from V and 4 bases from J; junction bases left unmatched: 10. Germline assignment: CDR1 SGHVS and CDR2 FNYEAQ. The CDR3 is made up of 17 amino acids.

The gene calls are TRBV6-8 and TRBJ2-3, with D tentatively TRBD1 (6 bases). The CDR3 length is 14 residues. The V and J ends lost 8 bases and 0 bases respectively, with 12 bases between them. Looked up from germline, CDR1 is MNHGY and CDR2 is SAAAGT. The CDR3 region is CASYGDTSTDTQYF. The DNA of the CDR3 is TGTGCCAGCTACGGGGACACTAGCACAGATACGCAGTATTTT.

V usage is TRBV5-1 and J usage is TRBJ2-7; 8 bases are shared with TRBD1. The CDR3 covers 16 residues. Germline CDR1 SGHRS, CDR2 YFSETQ. The V gene end was trimmed by 4 bases and the J gene end by 4 bases; junction bases not matched to a gene: 13. The CDR3 is CASSPGQGPQGYEQYV. Here the CDR3 DNA reads TGCGCCAGCAGCCCCGGACAGGGCCCCCAGGGGTACGAGCAGTACGTC.

V and J are TRBV7-6 and TRBJ2-3; 7 nucleotides line up with TRBD1. Germline assignment: CDR1 SGHVS and CDR2 FNYEAQ. CDR3 size: 14 residues. The ends lost 5 bases at V and 3 bases at J; junction bases unmatched: 5. Written as DNA, the CDR3 is TGTGCCAGCAGCCTCACAGGGGAAACAGATACGCAGTATTTT. Translating gives CASSLTGETDTQYF.